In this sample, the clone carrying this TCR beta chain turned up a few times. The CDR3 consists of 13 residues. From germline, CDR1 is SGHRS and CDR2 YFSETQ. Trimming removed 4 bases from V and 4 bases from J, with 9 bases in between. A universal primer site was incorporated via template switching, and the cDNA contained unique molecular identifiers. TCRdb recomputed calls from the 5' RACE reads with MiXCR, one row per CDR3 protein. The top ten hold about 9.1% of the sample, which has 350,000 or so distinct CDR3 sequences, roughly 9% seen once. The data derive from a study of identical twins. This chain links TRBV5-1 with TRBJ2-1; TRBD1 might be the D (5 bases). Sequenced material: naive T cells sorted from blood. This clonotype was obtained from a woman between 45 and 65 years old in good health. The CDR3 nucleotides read TGCGCCAGCAGCGTGAGACAGTACAATGAGCAGTTCTTC. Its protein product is CASSVRQYNEQFF.